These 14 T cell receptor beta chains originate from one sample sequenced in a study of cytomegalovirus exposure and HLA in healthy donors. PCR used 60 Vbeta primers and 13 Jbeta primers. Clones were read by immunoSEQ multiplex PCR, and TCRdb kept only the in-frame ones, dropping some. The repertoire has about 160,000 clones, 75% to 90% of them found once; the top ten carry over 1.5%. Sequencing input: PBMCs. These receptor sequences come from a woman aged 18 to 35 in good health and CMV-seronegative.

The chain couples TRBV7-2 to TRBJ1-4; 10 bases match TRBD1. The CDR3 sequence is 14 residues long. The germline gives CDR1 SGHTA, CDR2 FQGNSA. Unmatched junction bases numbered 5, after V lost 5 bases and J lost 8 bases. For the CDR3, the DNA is TGTGCCAGCAGCCGACAGGGGGCAGGGGAAAAACTGTTTTTT. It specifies CASSRQGAGEKLFF.

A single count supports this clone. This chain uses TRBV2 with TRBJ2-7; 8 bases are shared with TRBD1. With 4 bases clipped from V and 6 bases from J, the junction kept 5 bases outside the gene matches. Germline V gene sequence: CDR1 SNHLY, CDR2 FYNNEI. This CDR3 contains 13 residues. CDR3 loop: CASSGQGIGEQYF. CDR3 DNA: TGTGCCAGCAGTGGACAGGGGATAGGCGAGCAGTACTTC. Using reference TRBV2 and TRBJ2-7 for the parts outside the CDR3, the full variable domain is EPEVTQTPSHQVTQMGQEVILRCVPISNHLYFYWYRQILGQKVEFLVSFYNNEISEKSEIFDDQFSVERPDGSNFTLKIRSTKLEDSAMYFCASSGQGIGEQYFGPGTRLTVT.

CDR3 sequence: CASSWRGVGETQYF. CDR3 bases: TGTGCCAGCAGCTGGCGGGGAGTGGGTGAGACCCAGTACTTC. The chain carries TRBV5-6 and TRBJ2-5; D perhaps matches TRBD2 (6 bases). CDR1 and CDR2 (germline): SGHDT, YYEEEE. V was clipped by 3 bases and J by 5 bases, with 14 bases between them. This CDR3 has 14 residues.

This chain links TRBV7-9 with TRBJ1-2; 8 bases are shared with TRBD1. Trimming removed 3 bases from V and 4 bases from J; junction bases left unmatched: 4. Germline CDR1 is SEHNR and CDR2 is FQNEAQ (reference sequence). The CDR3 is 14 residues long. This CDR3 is CASSFPGTGYGYTF. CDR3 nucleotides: TGTGCCAGCAGCTTTCCCGGGACAGGCTATGGCTACACCTTC.

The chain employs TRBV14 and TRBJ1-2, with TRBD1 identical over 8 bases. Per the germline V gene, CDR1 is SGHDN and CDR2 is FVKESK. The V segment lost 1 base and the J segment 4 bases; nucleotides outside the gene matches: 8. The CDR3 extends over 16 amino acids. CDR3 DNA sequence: TGTGCCAGCAGCCAAGTCTGGGACAGGCCACCCTATGGCTACACCTTC. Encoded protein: CASSQVWDRPPYGYTF. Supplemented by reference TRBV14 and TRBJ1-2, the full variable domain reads EAGVTQFPSHSVIEKGQTVTLRCDPISGHDNLYWYRRVMGKEIKFLLHFVKESKQDESGMPNNRFLAERTGGTYSTLKVQPAELEDSGVYFCASSQVWDRPPYGYTFGSGTRLTVV.

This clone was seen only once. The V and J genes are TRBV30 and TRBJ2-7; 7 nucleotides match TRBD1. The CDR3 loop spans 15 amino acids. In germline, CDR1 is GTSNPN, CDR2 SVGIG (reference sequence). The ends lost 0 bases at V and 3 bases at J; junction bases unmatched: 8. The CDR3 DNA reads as TGTGCCTGGAGTGTGCCGGGGACAGAAGACTACGAGCAGTACTTC. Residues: CAWSVPGTEDYEQYF. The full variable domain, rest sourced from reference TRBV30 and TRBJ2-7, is SQTIHQWPATLVQPVGSPLSLECTVEGTSNPNLYWYRQAAGRGLQLLFYSVGIGQISSEVPQNLSASRPQDRQFILSSKKLLLSDSGFYLCAWSVPGTEDYEQYFGPGTRLTVT.

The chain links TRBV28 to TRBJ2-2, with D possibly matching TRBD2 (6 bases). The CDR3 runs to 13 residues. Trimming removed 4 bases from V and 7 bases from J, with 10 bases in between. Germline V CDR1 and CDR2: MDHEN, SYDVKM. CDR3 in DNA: TGTGCCAGCAGTTGGGGGGACTTCGGGGAGCTGTTTTTT. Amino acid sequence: CASSWGDFGELFF.

This CDR3 reads CASSQDGTSGIREQYF. The DNA of the CDR3 is TGCGCCAGCAGCCAAGATGGGACTAGCGGGATCCGCGAGCAGTACTTC. This chain links TRBV4-1 with TRBJ2-7; TRBD2 agrees at 13 bases. The ends lost 0 bases at V and 6 bases at J; junction bases unmatched: 5. The CDR3 runs to 16 residues. Germline CDR1 and CDR2: MGHRA and YSYEKL.

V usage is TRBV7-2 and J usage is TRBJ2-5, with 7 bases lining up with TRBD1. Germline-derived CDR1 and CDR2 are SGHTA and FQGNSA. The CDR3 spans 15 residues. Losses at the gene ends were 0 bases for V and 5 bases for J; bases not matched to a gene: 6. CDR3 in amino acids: CASSLAGGDTETQYF. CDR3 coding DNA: TGTGCCAGCAGCTTAGCAGGGGGCGATACCGAGACCCAGTACTTC.

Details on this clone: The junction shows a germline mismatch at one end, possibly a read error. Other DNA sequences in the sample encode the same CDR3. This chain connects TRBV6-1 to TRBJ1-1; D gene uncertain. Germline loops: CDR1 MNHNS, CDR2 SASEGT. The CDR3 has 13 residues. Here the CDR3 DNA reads TGTGCCAGCAGTGAGATGGGCCACACTGAGGCTTTCTTT. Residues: CASSEMGHTEAFF.

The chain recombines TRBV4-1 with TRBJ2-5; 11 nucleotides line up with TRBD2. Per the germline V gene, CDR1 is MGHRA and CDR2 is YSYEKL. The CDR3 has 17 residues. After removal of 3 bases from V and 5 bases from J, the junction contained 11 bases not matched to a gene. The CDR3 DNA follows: TGCGCCAGCAGCCAGCTGGGGCTAGCGGGGGGCCCGGAGACCCAGTACTTC. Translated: CASSQLGLAGGPETQYF.

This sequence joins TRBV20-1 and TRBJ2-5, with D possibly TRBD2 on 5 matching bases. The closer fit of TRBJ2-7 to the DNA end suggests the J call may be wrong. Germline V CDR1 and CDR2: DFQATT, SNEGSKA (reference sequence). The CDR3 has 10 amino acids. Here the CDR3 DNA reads TGCAGTGCCTTTGGGAGCGAGCAGTACTTC. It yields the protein CSAFGSEQYF.

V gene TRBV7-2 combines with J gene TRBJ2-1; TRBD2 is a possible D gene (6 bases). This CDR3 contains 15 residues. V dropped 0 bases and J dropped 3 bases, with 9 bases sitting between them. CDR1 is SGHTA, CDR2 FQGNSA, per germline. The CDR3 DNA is TGTGCCAGCAGCTTAGCAGGCGGGGACTACAATGAGCAGTTCTTC. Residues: CASSLAGGDYNEQFF.

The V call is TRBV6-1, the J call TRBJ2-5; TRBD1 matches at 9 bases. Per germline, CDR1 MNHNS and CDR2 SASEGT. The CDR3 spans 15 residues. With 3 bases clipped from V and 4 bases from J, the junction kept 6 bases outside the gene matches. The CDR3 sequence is CASSDMTGGRETQYF. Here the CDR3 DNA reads TGTGCCAGCAGTGACATGACAGGGGGGCGAGAGACCCAGTACTTC.